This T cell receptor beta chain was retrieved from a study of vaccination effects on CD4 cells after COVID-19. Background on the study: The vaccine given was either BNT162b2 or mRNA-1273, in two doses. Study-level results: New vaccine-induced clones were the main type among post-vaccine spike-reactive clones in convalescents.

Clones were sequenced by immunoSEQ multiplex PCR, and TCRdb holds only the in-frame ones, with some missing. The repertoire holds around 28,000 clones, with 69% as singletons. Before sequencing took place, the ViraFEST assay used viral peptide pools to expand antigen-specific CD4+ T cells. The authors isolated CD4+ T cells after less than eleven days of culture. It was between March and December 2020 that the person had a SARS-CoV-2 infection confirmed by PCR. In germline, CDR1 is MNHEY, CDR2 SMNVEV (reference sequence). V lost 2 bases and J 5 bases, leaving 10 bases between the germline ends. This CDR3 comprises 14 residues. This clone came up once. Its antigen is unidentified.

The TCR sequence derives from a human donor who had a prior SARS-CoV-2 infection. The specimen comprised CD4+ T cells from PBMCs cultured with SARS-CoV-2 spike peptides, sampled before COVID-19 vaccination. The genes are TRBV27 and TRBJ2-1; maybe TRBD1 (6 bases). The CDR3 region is CASSLRTAHNEQFF. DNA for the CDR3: TGTGCCAGCAGTTTAAGGACAGCCCACAATGAGCAGTTCTTC.